This T cell receptor beta chain was retrieved from a study of STAT5B mutations in CD4+ large granular lymphocyte leukemia. Control samples were healthy donors' buffy coats. Germline V gives CDR1 LGHNT, CDR2 FRNRAP. The CDR3 runs 19 residues. The V segment lost 0 bases and the J segment 0 bases; nucleotides outside the gene matches: 6. Study-wide results and caveats: CD4-sorted patient repertoires seemed more clonal than healthy CD4+ repertoires. No patients shared main leukemic clonotypes, though about 24% appeared at low frequency elsewhere. TRBV06-family usage was enriched in top patient clones (8/27) versus controls (2/35).

The data were produced by immunoSEQ multiplex PCR, yet TCRdb's version contains in-frame clones alone and is incomplete. The sample carries 34,000 or so clones, around 85% recorded once. This clone was counted only a few times. Its antigen is still unknown. Specimen: CD4+ T cells from blood buffy coats. The chain joins TRBV12-5 to TRBJ2-1; TRBD2 matches 12 bases. The sequence came from a human donor in good health. CDR3 bases: TGTGCTAGTGGTTTGGTACTCCTAGCGGGAGGGAGCTCCTACAATGAGCAGTTCTTC. Translation gives CASGLVLLAGGSSYNEQFF.